This entry features one TCR beta chain sequence. The antigen is undetermined. Sample barcodes and UMIs were carried by the TCR alpha and TCR beta cDNA libraries that 5'RACE generated with constant-segment primers. MiXCR, applied by TCRdb to the 5' RACE reads, yields one record per CDR3 protein. Among approximately 180,000 distinct CDR3 sequences listed, roughly 17% were seen once. The CDR3 is 14 amino acids. Trimming stripped 6 bases from V and 3 bases from J, with 14 bases between. CDR1 and CDR2 (germline): SGHTA, FQGTGA. This specimen belongs to a study of T-cell memory formation after mild COVID-19. Study-wide findings and caveats: Contracting CD4+ clones sat mainly in CM and EM; CD8+ in EMRA. In pre-infection memory, a portion of responding clones appeared, which suggested that cross-reactive memory joined.

This clonotype originated in an adult woman who had mild COVID-19 (a few samples of this study predate the infection). Cell type and time point are not known. The chain recombines TRBV7-3 with TRBJ1-1, with a weak D call TRBD1 (5 bases). The sequencing sample was made of PBMCs or a T cell subset sorted from them (not recorded which). CDR3 amino acids: CASRRRGSDTEAFF. The CDR3 DNA reads as TGTGCCAGCAGACGGAGGGGCTCGGACACTGAAGCTTTCTTT.